The following is a TCR beta chain sequence with its context. The data were produced by immunoSEQ multiplex PCR, yet TCRdb's version contains in-frame clones alone and is incomplete. The repertoire consists of approximately 100,000 clones, with roughly 89% occurring once and the leading ten covering 2.5% to 3.5%. The record originates from a study of control samples from healthy donors and cancer patients. The receptor comes from a human donor in good health. The donor label of this sample is uncertain. Sequencing was done on a sample of blood.

The CDR3 protein is CASSPQQGLHNEQFF. CDR3 sequence (DNA): TGTGCCAGCAGCCCCCAACAGGGGCTACACAATGAGCAGTTCTTC. The chain carries TRBV7-2 and TRBJ2-1, with TRBD1 matching over 7 bases. CDR1 is SGHTA, CDR2 FQGNSA, per germline. V shed 5 bases and J 5 bases; nucleotides not matched to a gene: 9. The CDR3 spans 15 residues. Full variable domain (remainder filled in from reference TRBV7-2 and TRBJ2-1): GAGVSQSPSNKVTEKGKDVELRCDPISGHTALYWYRQSLGQGLEFLIYFQGNSAPDKSGLPSDRFSAERTGGSVSTLTIQRTQQEDSAVYLCASSPQQGLHNEQFFGPGTRLTVL.